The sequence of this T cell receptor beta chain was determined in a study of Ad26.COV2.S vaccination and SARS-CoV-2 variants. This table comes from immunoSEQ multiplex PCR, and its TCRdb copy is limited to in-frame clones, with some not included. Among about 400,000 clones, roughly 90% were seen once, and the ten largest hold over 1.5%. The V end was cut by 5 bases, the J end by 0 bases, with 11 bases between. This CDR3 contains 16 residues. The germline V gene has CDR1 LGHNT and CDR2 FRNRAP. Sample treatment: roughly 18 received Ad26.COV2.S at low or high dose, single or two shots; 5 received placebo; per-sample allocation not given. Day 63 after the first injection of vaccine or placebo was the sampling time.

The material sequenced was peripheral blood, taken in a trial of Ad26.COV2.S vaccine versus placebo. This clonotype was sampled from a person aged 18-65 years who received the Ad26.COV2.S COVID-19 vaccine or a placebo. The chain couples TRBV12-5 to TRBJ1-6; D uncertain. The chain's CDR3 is CASGPITDSYNSPLHF. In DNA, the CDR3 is TGTGCTAGTGGTCCCATCACAGACTCCTATAATTCACCCCTCCACTTT.